Listed below are T cell receptor beta chains from one sample, sequenced in a study of Graves' ophthalmopathy and Graves' hyperthyroidism. TCRdb processed the multiplex PCR reads anew with MiXCR; each CDR3 protein has one entry. Of about 210,000 distinct CDR3 sequences in the sample, 25% to 35% were seen once. Material: peripheral blood. These receptor sequences come from a man over 45 with Graves' ophthalmopathy. CDR3s include the opening cysteine and the closing phenylalanine or tryptophan. D genes are given only for firm matches. Some rows have no size entry. The others give once, few or many, or a class for an expanded clone.

abundance | d_gene | j_gene | v_gene | CDR3aa | CDR3nt
NA | TRBD2 | TRBJ2-7 | TRBV11-2 | CASSLGEGTSSYEQYF | TGTGCCAGCAGCTTAGGAGAGGGGACTAGCTCCTACGAGCAGTACTTC
NA | NA | TRBJ2-5 | TRBV11-2 | CASSLGPGLTETQYF | TGTGCCAGCAGCTTAGGTCCGGGACTCACAGAGACCCAGTACTTC
NA | TRBD1 | TRBJ1-6 | TRBV10-3 | CAIGTAKNSPLHF | TGTGCCATCGGGACAGCGAAAAATTCACCCCTCCACTTT
many | NA | TRBJ2-2 | TRBV12-3/TRBV12-4 | CASSLGGLGGELFF | TGTGCCAGCAGTTTAGGAGGGCTCGGCGGGGAGCTGTTTTTT
NA | TRBD1 | TRBJ1-1 | TRBV6-5 | CASSYGTEGAFF | TGTGCCAGCAGTTACGGGACAGAGGGAGCTTTCTTT
many | TRBD1 | TRBJ2-7 | TRBV11-2 | CASSTIEGTGSGEQYF | TGTGCCAGCAGCACTATCGAGGGGACAGGATCCGGCGAGCAGTACTTC
many | NA | TRBJ2-5 | TRBV18 | CASSPSPTSLETQYF | TGTGCCAGCTCACCAAGTCCCACTAGTCTCGAGACCCAGTACTTC
NA | NA | TRBJ1-5 | TRBV29-1 | CSVIEGNRNQPQHF | TGCAGCGTAATTGAGGGGAATCGGAATCAGCCCCAGCATTTT
many | NA | TRBJ1-6 | TRBV27 | CASSLSDGSPLHF | TGTGCCAGCAGTTTATCGGATGGCTCACCCCTCCACTTT
many | NA | TRBJ2-5 | TRBV29-1 | CSVHRKAEETQYF | TGCAGCGTCCATAGAAAAGCGGAGGAGACCCAGTACTTC
many | TRBD2 | TRBJ2-2 | TRBV20-1 | CIQVRDYINTGELFF | TGCATCCAAGTTCGGGACTACATTAACACCGGGGAGCTGTTTTTT
few | NA | TRBJ1-1 | TRBV6-2/TRBV6-3 | CASITKEAFF | TGTGCCAGCATTACCAAGGAAGCTTTCTTT
NA | NA | TRBJ1-5 | TRBV19 | CARRTEDQPQHF | TGTGCCAGACGGACAGAGGATCAGCCCCAGCATTTT
few | NA | TRBJ1-2 | TRBV28 | CASSQTPNYGYTF | TGTGCCAGCAGCCAGACACCTAACTATGGCTACACCTTC
many | NA | TRBJ2-7 | TRBV2 | CARGAAYEQYF | TGTGCCCGAGGGGCAGCCTACGAGCAGTACTTC
NA | NA | TRBJ1-1 | TRBV2 | CASILDRDTEAFF | TGTGCCAGCATCCTGGACAGAGACACTGAAGCTTTCTTT
NA | NA | TRBJ2-7 | TRBV6-1 | CASSEGPSSYEQYF | TGTGCCAGCAGTGAAGGGCCGAGCTCCTACGAGCAGTACTTC
NA | TRBD1 | TRBJ1-1 | TRBV11-1 | CASSFRTGSSQAFF | TGTGCCAGCAGCTTCCGGACAGGGTCGTCCCAAGCTTTCTTT